Reported below is one T cell receptor (beta chain). The antigen is unknown. TCR alpha and TCR beta cDNA libraries carrying sample barcodes and UMIs came from 5'RACE with constant-segment primers. Via MiXCR, TCRdb re-called the 5' RACE reads, giving one row per CDR3 protein. The data show 120,000 to 150,000 distinct CDR3 sequences, about 19% seen once. This specimen comes from a study of T-cell memory formation after mild COVID-19. Study findings and constraints: Some clones that responded were present in memory (sampled pre-infection), which suggests cross-reactive memory joined. Researchers could not confirm that second-wave clones peaking on day 37 targeted SARS-CoV-2.

The sequence was collected from an adult woman who had mild COVID-19 (a few samples of this study predate the infection). Cell type and time point are not known. Sequenced material: PBMCs or a T cell subset sorted from them (not recorded which).

CDR3 in DNA: TGCAGTGCTAGAGACCAGGGGGCGGGGTCCGCCTATGGCTACACCTTC. Its protein product is CSARDQGAGSAYGYTF. This rearrangement joins TRBV20-1 to TRBJ1-2, with 8 bases matching TRBD1. V dropped 0 bases and J dropped 4; count of bases not matched to a gene: 10. Germline values: CDR1 DFQATT, CDR2 SNEGSKA (reference sequence). The CDR3 is 16 residues long.